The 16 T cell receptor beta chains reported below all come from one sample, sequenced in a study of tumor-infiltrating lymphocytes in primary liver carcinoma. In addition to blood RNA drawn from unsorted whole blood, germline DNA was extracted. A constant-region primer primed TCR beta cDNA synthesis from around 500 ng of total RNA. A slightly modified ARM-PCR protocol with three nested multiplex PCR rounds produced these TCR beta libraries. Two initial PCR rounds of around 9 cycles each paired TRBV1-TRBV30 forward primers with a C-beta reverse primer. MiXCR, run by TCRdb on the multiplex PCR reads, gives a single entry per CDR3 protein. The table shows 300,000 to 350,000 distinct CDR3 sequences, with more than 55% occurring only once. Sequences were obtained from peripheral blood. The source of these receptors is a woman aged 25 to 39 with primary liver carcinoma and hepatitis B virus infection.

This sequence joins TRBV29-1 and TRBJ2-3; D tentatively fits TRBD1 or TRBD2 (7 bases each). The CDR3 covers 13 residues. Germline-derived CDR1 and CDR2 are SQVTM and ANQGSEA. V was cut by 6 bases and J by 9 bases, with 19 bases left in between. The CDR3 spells CSVGRGRIDTQYF. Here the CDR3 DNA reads TGCAGCGTAGGGAGGGGGCGGATAGACACGCAGTATTTT.

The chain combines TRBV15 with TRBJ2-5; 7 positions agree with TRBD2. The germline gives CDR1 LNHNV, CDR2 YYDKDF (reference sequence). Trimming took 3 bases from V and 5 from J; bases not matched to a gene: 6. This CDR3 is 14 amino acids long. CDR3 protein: CATSRGGGSETQYF. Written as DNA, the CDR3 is TGTGCCACCAGCAGGGGCGGGGGATCGGAGACCCAGTACTTC.

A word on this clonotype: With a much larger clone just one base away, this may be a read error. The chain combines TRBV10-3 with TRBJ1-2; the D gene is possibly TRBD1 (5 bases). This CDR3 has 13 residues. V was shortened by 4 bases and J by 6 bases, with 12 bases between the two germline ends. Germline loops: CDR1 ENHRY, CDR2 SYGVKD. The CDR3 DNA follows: TGTGCCATCAGTGGGTCAGTGGGGGATGGCTACACCTTC. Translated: CAISGSVGDGYTF.

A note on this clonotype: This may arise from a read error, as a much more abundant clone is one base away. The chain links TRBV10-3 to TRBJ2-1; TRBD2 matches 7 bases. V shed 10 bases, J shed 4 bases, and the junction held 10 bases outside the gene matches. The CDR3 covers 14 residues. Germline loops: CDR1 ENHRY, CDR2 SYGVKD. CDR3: CATSSGTTYNEQFF. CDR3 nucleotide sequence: TGTGCCACCAGCAGCGGGACGACTTACAATGAGCAGTTCTTC.

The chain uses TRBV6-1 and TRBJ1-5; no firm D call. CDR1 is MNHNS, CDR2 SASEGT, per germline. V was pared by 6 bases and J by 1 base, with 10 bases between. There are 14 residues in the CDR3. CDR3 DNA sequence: TGTGCCAGCAGCAGAGAAGCAAGCAATCAGCCCCAGCATTTT. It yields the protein CASSREASNQPQHF.

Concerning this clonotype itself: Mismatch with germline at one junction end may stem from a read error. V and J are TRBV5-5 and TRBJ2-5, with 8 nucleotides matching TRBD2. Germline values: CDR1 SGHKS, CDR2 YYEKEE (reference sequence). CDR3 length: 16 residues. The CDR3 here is CANSLTPLAGEEAQYF. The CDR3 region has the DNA TGTGCCAACAGCTTGACCCCCCTAGCGGGTGAAGAGGCCCAGTACTTC.

The CDR3 coding sequence is TGTGCCAGCAGCCTGTACAGGGGGCCTAATGAAAAACTGTTTTTT. Translation: CASSLYRGPNEKLFF. This rearrangement joins TRBV5-5 to TRBJ1-4; 9 nucleotides agree with TRBD1. The CDR3 length is 15 residues. The trim removed 4 bases at V and 3 bases at J, leaving 4 bases unmatched. The germline CDR1 and CDR2 sequences are SGHKS and YYEKEE (reference sequence).

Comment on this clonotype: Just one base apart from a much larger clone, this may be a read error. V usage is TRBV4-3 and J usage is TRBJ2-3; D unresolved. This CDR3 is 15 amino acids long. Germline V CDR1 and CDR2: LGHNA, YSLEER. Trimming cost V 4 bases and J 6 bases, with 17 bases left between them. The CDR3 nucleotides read TGCGCCAGCAGCCGAGATGGATTGGCTGCGGATACGCAGTATTTT. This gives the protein CASSRDGLAADTQYF.

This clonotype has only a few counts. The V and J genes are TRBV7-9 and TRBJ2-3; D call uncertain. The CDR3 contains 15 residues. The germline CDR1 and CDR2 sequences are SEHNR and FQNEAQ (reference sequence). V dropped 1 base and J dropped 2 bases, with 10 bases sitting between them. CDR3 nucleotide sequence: TGTGCCAGCAGCTTAGAAGGTAGTTCCACAGATACGCAGTATTTT. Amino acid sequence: CASSLEGSSTDTQYF.

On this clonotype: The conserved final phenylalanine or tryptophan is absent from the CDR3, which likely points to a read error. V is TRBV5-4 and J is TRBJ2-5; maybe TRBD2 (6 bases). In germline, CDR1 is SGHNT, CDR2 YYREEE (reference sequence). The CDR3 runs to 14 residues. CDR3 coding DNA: TGTGCCAGCAGCCTGACTAGTACTCAAGAGACACAGTACCTC. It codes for CASSLTSTQETQYL.

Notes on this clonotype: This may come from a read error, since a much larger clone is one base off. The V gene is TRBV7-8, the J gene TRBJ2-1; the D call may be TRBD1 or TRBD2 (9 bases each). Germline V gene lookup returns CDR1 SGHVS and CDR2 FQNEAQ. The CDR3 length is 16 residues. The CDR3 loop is CANSLAGDRDVNEQFF. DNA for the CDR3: TGTGCCAACAGCTTAGCGGGGGACAGGGATGTTAATGAGCAGTTCTTC.

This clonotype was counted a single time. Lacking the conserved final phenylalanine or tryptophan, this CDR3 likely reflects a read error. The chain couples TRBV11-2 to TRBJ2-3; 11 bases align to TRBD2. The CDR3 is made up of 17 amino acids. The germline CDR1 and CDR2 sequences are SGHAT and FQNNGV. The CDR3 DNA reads TGTGCCAGCACCAAAGCGGGACTAGCGGCAAGCACAGATACACAGTATTTG. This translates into CASTKAGLAASTDTQYL.

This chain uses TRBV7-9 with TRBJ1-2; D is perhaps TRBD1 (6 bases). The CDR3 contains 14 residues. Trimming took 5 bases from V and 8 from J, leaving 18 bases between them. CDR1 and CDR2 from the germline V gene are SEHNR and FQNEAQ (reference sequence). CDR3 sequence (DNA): TGTGCCAGCAGCAACATTTATCAGGGGCACGGCTACACCTTC. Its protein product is CASSNIYQGHGYTF.

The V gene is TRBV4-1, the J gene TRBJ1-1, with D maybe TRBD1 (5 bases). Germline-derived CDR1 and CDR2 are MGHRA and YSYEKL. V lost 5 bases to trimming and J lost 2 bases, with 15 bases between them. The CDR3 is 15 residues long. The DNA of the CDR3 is TGCGCCAGCAGCTCACCGACAGAGCTTAACACTGAAGCTTTCTTT. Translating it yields CASSSPTELNTEAFF.

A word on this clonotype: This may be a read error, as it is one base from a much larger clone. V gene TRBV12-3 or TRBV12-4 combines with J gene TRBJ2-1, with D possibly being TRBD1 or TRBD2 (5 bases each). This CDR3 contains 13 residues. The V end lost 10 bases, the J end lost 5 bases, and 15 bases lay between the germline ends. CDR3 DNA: TGTGCCATCATTAGGGACGTAAACAATGAGCAGTTCTTC. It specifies CAIIRDVNNEQFF.

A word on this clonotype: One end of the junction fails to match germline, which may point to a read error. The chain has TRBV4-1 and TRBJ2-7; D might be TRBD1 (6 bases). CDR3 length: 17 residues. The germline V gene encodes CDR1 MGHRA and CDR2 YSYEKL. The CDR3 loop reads CASSQDSVPDREYEQYF. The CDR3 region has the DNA TGCGCCAGTAGCCAAGACTCCGTCCCGGACAGAGAATACGAGCAGTACTTC.